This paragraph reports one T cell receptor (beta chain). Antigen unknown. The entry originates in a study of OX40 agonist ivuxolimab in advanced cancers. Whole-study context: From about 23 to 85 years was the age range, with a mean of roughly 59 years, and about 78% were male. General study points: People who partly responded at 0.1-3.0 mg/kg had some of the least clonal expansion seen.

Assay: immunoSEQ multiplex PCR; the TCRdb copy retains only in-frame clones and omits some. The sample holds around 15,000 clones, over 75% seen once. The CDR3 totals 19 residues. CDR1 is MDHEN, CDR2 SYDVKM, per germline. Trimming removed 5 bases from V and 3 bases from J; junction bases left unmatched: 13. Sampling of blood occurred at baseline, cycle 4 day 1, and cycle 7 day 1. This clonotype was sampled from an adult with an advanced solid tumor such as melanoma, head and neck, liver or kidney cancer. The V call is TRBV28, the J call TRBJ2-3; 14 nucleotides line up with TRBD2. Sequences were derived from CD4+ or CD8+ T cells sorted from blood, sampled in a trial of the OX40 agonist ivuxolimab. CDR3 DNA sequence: TGTGCCAGCAGTCCACCACTAACCCGACTAGCGGGAGGGACAGATACGCAGTATTTT. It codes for CASSPPLTRLAGGTDTQYF.